This passage covers 22 T cell receptor beta chains from one sample sequenced in a study of spatial heterogeneity in lung cancer (dated by TCRdb to about 2019). The method was 5' RACE. Sequencing was performed on a NextSeq 500. TCRdb handled the public reads itself, with Q25 trimming in fastp and clone calling in MiXCR, and kept productive beta chains. All rows with the same CDR3 protein become a single entry with the most common DNA and genes. The sample profile shows approximately 50,000 distinct CDR3 sequences; less than 9% of them were found once. The ten largest clones add up to around 36% of the sample. Read against the paper, the sample's time point label means: blood at routine non-recurrence follow-up after resection. Whole RNA extracted from tumor and nontumor lung tissue, or from cryopreserved PBMC samples, was used for TCR sequencing without cell sorting. The sample here was PBMCs, taken at follow-up. Receptor source: a female donor with early-stage non-small cell lung cancer.

This clonotype has at least ten counts. This rearrangement joins TRBV14 to TRBJ1-1; D remains ambiguous. V lost 0 bases to trimming and J lost 4 bases, with 9 bases between them. Germline lookup yields CDR1 SGHDN and CDR2 FVKESK. The CDR3 is made up of 14 amino acids. The CDR3 sequence: CASSQELGITEAFF. The CDR3 DNA reads TGTGCCAGCAGCCAAGAGTTGGGTATCACTGAAGCTTTCTTT.

This clonotype appeared many times. The chain couples TRBV6-6 to TRBJ2-3, with 8 positions matching TRBD2. Per the germline V gene, CDR1 is MNHNY and CDR2 is SVGAGI (reference sequence). V lost 2 bases, J lost 6 bases, and 7 bases stayed unmatched. The CDR3 runs 15 residues. The CDR3 here is CASSYGGLVFDTQYF. The CDR3 nucleotides read TGTGCCAGCAGTTACGGGGGACTAGTTTTCGATACGCAGTATTTT.

This clonotype was counted only a few times. V is TRBV6-2 or TRBV6-3 and J is TRBJ2-2; tentatively, D is TRBD1 (5 bases). This CDR3 has 15 residues. The germline V gene has CDR1 MNHEY and CDR2 SVGEGT. The V end lost 0 bases, the J end lost 4 bases, and 9 bases lay between the germline ends. The CDR3 bases are TGTGCCAGCAGTTACTCGGAAAGGGGCACCGGGGAGCTGTTTTTT. Translated: CASSYSERGTGELFF.

This clonotype was detected ten times or more. The V gene is TRBV5-6, the J gene TRBJ1-5, with D hard to call. Trimming took 1 base from V and 3 from J, leaving 11 bases between them. The germline gives CDR1 SGHDT, CDR2 YYEEEE. The CDR3 loop spans 15 amino acids. The CDR3 spells CASSLSGPHNQPQHF. CDR3 bases: TGTGCCAGCAGCTTGTCCGGGCCCCACAATCAGCCCCAGCATTTT. Complete variable domain (other parts from reference TRBV5-6 and TRBJ1-5): DAGVTQSPTHLIKTRGQQVTLRCSPKSGHDTVSWYQQALGQGPQFIFQYYEEEERQRGNFPDRFSGHQFPNYSSELNVNALLLGDSALYLCASSLSGPHNQPQHFGDGTRLSIL.

This clonotype was observed many times. The chain couples TRBV20-1 to TRBJ2-2; D remains ambiguous. V lost 6 bases to trimming and J lost 4 bases, with 12 bases between them. The CDR3 contains 13 residues. Per the germline V gene, CDR1 is DFQATT and CDR2 is SNEGSKA (reference sequence). The CDR3 protein is CSAHKPGTGELFF. In nucleotides, the CDR3 is TGCAGTGCCCACAAGCCAGGCACCGGGGAGCTGTTTTTT.

This clonotype was observed at least ten times. The CDR3 spells CASSLGDTGELFF. The DNA for the CDR3 is TGCGCCAGCAGCTTGGGGGACACCGGGGAGCTGTTTTTT. This chain links TRBV5-1 with TRBJ2-2, with D hard to call. The CDR3 is 13 residues long. The V gene's germline CDR1 is SGHRS and CDR2 YFSETQ. Trimming left V 0 bases short and J 3 bases short, with 3 bases between.

This clonotype was counted a few times. V gene TRBV20-1 combines with J gene TRBJ2-7, with D hard to call. The CDR3 extends over 15 amino acids. Germline lookup yields CDR1 DFQATT and CDR2 SNEGSKA (reference sequence). Trimming cost V 0 bases and J 1 base, with 13 bases left between them. CDR3 nucleotide sequence: TGCAGTGCTAGAGATGACACCCGGATGTCCTACGAGCAGTACTTC. Its protein product is CSARDDTRMSYEQYF.

This clonotype occurred many times. The genes are TRBV18 and TRBJ2-5; perhaps TRBD2 as D (6 bases). The CDR3 is 12 residues long. Germline V CDR1 and CDR2: KGHSH, LQKENI. V lost 3 bases to trimming and J lost 7 bases, with 9 bases between them. The CDR3 region is CASSPSGRTQYF. The CDR3 DNA sequence: TGTGCCAGCTCACCTTCCGGGAGGACCCAGTACTTC.

The rearrangement links TRBV2 to TRBJ1-1, with no clear D. This CDR3 comprises 13 residues. Per germline, CDR1 SNHLY and CDR2 FYNNEI. V dropped 7 bases and J dropped 0 bases, with 9 bases sitting between them. CDR3 region: CASMPNMNTEAFF. CDR3 nucleotide sequence: TGTGCCAGCATGCCAAACATGAACACTGAAGCTTTCTTT. The whole variable domain, filled in from reference TRBV2 and TRBJ1-1, reads EPEVTQTPSHQVTQMGQEVILRCVPISNHLYFYWYRQILGQKVEFLVSFYNNEISEKSEIFDDQFSVERPDGSNFTLKIRSTKLEDSAMYFCASMPNMNTEAFFGQGTRLTVV.

This clonotype was seen ten or more times. The rearrangement uses TRBV25-1 and TRBJ1-1; perhaps TRBD1 as D (5 bases). The CDR3 runs to 17 residues. Trimming stripped 6 bases from V and 0 bases from J, with 20 bases between. Germline assignment: CDR1 MGHDK and CDR2 SYGVNS. CDR3: CASSINGRGFMNTEAFF. The CDR3 DNA follows: TGTGCCAGCAGCATAAACGGGAGGGGCTTCATGAACACTGAAGCTTTCTTT.

This clonotype showed up many times. V and J are TRBV20-1 and TRBJ1-5; D perhaps matches TRBD1 (5 bases). The V end lost 3 bases, the J end lost 4 bases, and 7 bases lay between the germline ends. This CDR3 spans 12 amino acids. The germline V gene has CDR1 DFQATT and CDR2 SNEGSKA (reference sequence). CDR3 amino acids: CSASNRNQPQHF. The DNA of the CDR3 is TGCAGTGCTAGCAACAGGAATCAGCCCCAGCATTTT.

The CDR3 protein is CASRLRGGSNYEQYF. As DNA, the CDR3 is TGTGCCAGCAGACTACGGGGGGGATCCAACTACGAGCAGTACTTC. This chain connects TRBV7-2 to TRBJ2-7; 8 nucleotides match TRBD2. There are 15 residues in the CDR3. Losses at the gene ends were 6 bases for V and 3 bases for J; bases not matched to a gene: 10. CDR1 SGHTA and CDR2 FQGNSA come from the germline V gene.

This clonotype was counted ten times or more. The J gene is TRBJ1-6, the V gene TRBV5-1, with 8 bases identical to TRBD1. Germline lookup yields CDR1 SGHRS and CDR2 YFSETQ. V shed 1 base and J 0 bases; nucleotides not matched to a gene: 9. The CDR3 length is 19 residues. The CDR3 DNA reads as TGCGCCAGCAGCTTGTCAGGGGGCGTGTTGATCTCCTATAATTCACCCCTCCACTTT. It codes for CASSLSGGVLISYNSPLHF.

This clonotype was observed at least ten times. V gene TRBV12-3 or TRBV12-4 combines with J gene TRBJ1-1; D is unclear. The CDR3 has 13 amino acids. The germline V and J ends were trimmed by 2 bases and 6 bases, with 10 bases remaining between them. Here the CDR3 DNA reads TGTGCCAGCAGTTTATACGGCGCGGCTGAAGCTTTCTTT. Its protein product is CASSLYGAAEAFF.

The chain uses TRBV7-9 and TRBJ2-3; D assignment may be TRBD1 or TRBD2 (5 bases each). The CDR3 extends over 15 amino acids. Trimming pared 1 base from V and 6 bases from J, leaving 14 bases between. Germline lookup yields CDR1 SEHNR and CDR2 FQNEAQ (reference sequence). CDR3 DNA: TGTGCCAGCAGCTTAGGGTCAGGGAGCAGTGATACGCAGTATTTT. It encodes CASSLGSGSSDTQYF.

This clonotype was counted many times. This rearrangement joins TRBV12-3 or TRBV12-4 to TRBJ1-1; no clear D gene. Trimming pared 5 bases from V and 6 bases from J, leaving 19 bases between. This CDR3 is 15 amino acids long. Written as DNA, the CDR3 is TGTGCCAGCAGTCCCGGGAAAGGGCCGATCTCTGAAGCTTTCTTT. Protein product: CASSPGKGPISEAFF.

This clonotype has just a few counts. The V call is TRBV5-1, the J call TRBJ1-1, with D possibly being TRBD1 (6 bases). V shed 5 bases and J shed 2 bases, with 10 bases lying between them. The CDR3 has 13 amino acids. The germline V gene has CDR1 SGHRS and CDR2 YFSETQ. Here the CDR3 reads CASSVQGNTEAFF. DNA of the CDR3: TGCGCCAGCAGTGTACAGGGTAACACTGAAGCTTTCTTT.

This clonotype was counted between two and nine times. V usage is TRBV6-6 and J usage is TRBJ2-3; weak D call: TRBD2 (5 bases). The CDR3 length is 17 residues. Germline V gene lookup returns CDR1 MNHNY and CDR2 SVGAGI (reference sequence). Trimming cost V 0 bases and J 2 bases, with 15 bases left between them. CDR3 in DNA: TGTGCCAGCAGTTACTCGAGGGCGCCCCTGGACACAGATACGCAGTATTTT. The encoded protein is CASSYSRAPLDTDTQYF.

The V and J genes are TRBV20-1 and TRBJ2-7; D is perhaps TRBD1 or TRBD2 (5 bases each). V lost 5 bases and J 6 bases, leaving 26 bases between the germline ends. CDR1 and CDR2 from the germline V gene are DFQATT and SNEGSKA (reference sequence). The CDR3 length is 16 residues. DNA for the CDR3: TGCAGTGCTCCTAGGGCGGAGCGAGGGGTAAACGGCGAGCAGTACTTC. It yields the protein CSAPRAERGVNGEQYF.

This clonotype was observed many times. The chain employs TRBV29-1 and TRBJ2-3, with 8 bases lining up with TRBD2. The J segment lost 0 bases and the V segment lost 0 bases, leaving 5 bases of the junction unmatched. Germline CDR1 SQVTM, CDR2 ANQGSEA. This CDR3 contains 16 residues. This chain's CDR3 is CSVEEWTGGSTDTQYF. The CDR3 DNA is TGCAGCGTTGAAGAATGGACGGGGGGGAGCACAGATACGCAGTATTTT.

This clonotype was seen a handful of times. This chain links TRBV6-5 with TRBJ1-6; TRBD1 agrees at 9 bases. This CDR3 has 17 amino acids. From germline, CDR1 is MNHEY and CDR2 SVGAGI. V shed 2 bases, J shed 0 bases, and the junction held 2 bases outside the gene matches. The CDR3 here is CASSYGQGSSYNSPLHF. In nucleotides, the CDR3 is TGTGCCAGCAGTTACGGACAGGGGAGCTCCTATAATTCACCCCTCCACTTT.

The chain has TRBV20-1 and TRBJ2-5; 12 bases are a match to TRBD2. Germline CDR1 and CDR2: DFQATT and SNEGSKA (reference sequence). V lost 5 bases to trimming and J lost 3 bases; unmatched junction nucleotides: 7. This CDR3 is 15 amino acids long. The CDR3 protein is CSAPNRLAGEETQYF. CDR3 nucleotide sequence: TGCAGTGCTCCGAACCGACTAGCGGGGGAAGAGACCCAGTACTTC.